This TCR beta chain derives from a study of shared clonotypes between healthy human individuals. Study findings and constraints: Compared with memory subsets, naive subsets generally had larger estimated richness.

As for this clone: Its target is not known.

Germline CDR1 is SGHRS and CDR2 is YFSETQ. Trimming stripped 5 bases from V and 0 bases from J, with 11 bases between. The length of the CDR3 is 15 residues. Positively selected for CCR7, the CD45RO-negative cells used as naive CD8 cells excluded terminally differentiated effector memory CD45RA+ cells. The donor cohort consisted entirely of Caucasian adults residing in Nashville, Tennessee. Every immunoSEQ plate was one replicate of a subset's evenly spread DNA. The protocol was immunoSEQ multiplex PCR, while the TCRdb copy is restricted to in-frame clones and leaves out a portion. This sample has roughly 850,000 clones, with approximately 97% found just once.

The source is a man between 25 and 39 years old in good health. The sequenced material came from naive CD8+ T cells sorted from blood. The gene calls are TRBV5-1 and TRBJ2-2; D not resolved. CDR3 bases: TGCGCCAGCAGTGAACGGCAGCCGAACACCGGGGAGCTGTTTTTT. It translates to CASSERQPNTGELFF.